Shown below are 4 T cell receptor beta chains from a single sample sequenced in a study of blood T cell repertoires in COVID-19. The assay was immunoSEQ multiplex PCR, and TCRdb's table has in-frame clones only and misses some. This table has 130,000 or so clones, less than 90% appearing once. Material for sequencing was PBMCs or T cells enriched from blood (not recorded which). The receptors originated from a woman between 25 and 40 years old who had recovered from COVID-19.

The chain joins TRBV3-1 (or the pseudogene TRBV3-2) to TRBJ1-3; D not resolved. Trimming shortened V by 3 bases and J by 6 bases, and 6 bases separated the two germline ends. Germline V gene lookup returns CDR1 LGHDT and CDR2 YNNKEL (reference sequence). This CDR3 has 12 amino acids. The CDR3 loop is CASSHTANTIYF. The CDR3 DNA is TGTGCCAGCAGCCACACAGCAAACACCATATATTTT.

The J gene is TRBJ1-3, the V gene TRBV18; D is perhaps TRBD1 (5 bases). This CDR3 is 15 amino acids long. Germline V lookup: CDR1 KGHSH, CDR2 LQKENI. V lost 6 bases to trimming and J lost 0 bases, with 12 bases between them. CDR3 in amino acids: CASSPTGVSGNTIYF. CDR3 DNA sequence: TGTGCCAGCTCCCCAACAGGAGTCTCTGGAAACACCATATATTTT.

This clone was picked up one time. V usage is TRBV6-5 and J usage is TRBJ1-2; perhaps TRBD1 as D (5 bases). Germline V CDR1 and CDR2: MNHEY, SVGAGI. V lost 4 bases and J lost 4, with 16 bases in between. The length of the CDR3 is 15 residues. CDR3 nucleotide sequence: TGTGCCAGCAGTTTGCAGAGGAACGGGGGCTATGGCTACACCTTC. This sequence encodes CASSLQRNGGYGYTF.

The count of this clone is one. The chain employs TRBV18 and TRBJ2-7; 7 bases agree with TRBD2. V shed 2 bases and J 0 bases; nucleotides not matched to a gene: 13. The V gene's germline CDR1 is KGHSH and CDR2 LQKENI. The CDR3 consists of 18 residues. The CDR3 protein is CASSPRAAGAFSSYEQYF. As DNA, the CDR3 is TGTGCCAGCTCACCAAGGGCCGCGGGAGCCTTCTCCTCCTACGAGCAGTACTTC. Variable domain in full (rest from reference TRBV18 and TRBJ2-7): NAGVMQNPRHLVRRRGQEARLRCSPMKGHSHVYWYRQLPEEGLKFMVYLQKENIIDESGMPKERFSAEFPKEGPSILRIQQVVRGDSAAYFCASSPRAAGAFSSYEQYFGPGTRLTVT.